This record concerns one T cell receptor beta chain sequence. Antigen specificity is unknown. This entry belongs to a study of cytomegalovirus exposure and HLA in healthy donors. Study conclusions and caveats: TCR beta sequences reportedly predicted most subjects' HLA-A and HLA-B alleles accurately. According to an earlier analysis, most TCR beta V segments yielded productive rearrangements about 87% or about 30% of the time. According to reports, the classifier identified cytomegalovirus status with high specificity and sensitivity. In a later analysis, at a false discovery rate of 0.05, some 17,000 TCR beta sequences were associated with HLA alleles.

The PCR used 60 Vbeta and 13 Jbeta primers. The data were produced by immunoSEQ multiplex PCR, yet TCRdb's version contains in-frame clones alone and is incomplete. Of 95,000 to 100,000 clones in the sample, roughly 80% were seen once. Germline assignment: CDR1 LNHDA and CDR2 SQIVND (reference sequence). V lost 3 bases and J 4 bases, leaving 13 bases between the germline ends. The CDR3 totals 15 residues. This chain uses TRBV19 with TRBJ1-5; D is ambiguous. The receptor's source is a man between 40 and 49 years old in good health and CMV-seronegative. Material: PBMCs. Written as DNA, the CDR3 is TGTGCCAGTAGTATCCAGGTTTCGGGGAATCAGCCCCAGCATTTT. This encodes CASSIQVSGNQPQHF. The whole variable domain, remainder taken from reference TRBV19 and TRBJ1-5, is DGGITQSPKYLFRKEGQNVTLSCEQNLNHDAMYWYRQDPGQGLRLIYYSQIVNDFQKGDIAEGYSVSREKKESFPLTVTSAQKNPTAFYLCASSIQVSGNQPQHFGDGTRLSIL.